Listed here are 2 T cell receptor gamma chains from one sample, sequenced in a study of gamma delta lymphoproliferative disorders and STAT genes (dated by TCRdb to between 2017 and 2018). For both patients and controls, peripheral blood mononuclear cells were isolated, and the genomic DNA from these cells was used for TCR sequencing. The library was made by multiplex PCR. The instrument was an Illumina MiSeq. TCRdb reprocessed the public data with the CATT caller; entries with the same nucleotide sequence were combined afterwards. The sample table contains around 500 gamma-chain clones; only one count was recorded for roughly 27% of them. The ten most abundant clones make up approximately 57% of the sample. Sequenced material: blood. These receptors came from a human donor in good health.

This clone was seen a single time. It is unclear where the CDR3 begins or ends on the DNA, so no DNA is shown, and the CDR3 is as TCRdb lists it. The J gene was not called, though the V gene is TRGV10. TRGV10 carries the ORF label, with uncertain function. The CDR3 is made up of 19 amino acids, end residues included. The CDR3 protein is CAAWVRTIIRNSLAVEQHF.

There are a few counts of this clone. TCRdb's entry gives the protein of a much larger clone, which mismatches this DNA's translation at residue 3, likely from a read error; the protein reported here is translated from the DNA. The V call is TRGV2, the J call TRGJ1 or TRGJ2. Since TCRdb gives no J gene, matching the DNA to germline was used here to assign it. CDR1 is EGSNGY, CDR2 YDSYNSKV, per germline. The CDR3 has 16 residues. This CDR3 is CASWDGPSRFYYKKLF. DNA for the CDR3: TGTGCCTCCTGGGACGGGCCGTCTCGTTTTTATTATAAGAAACTCTTT.